These T cell receptor beta chains were read from a single sample in a study of breast tumors, draining lymph nodes, adjacent tissues. TCRdb used MiXCR to reprocess the multiplex PCR reads, holding one entry per CDR3 protein. The data show approximately 180,000 distinct CDR3 sequences, 33% seen once. The sequenced material came from axillary lymph node tissue. All receptors come from a female donor with breast cancer. Some clones in this sample may be carry-over from other donors' samples. The CDR3 runs from the conserved cysteine through the conserved F or W. A D gene is named only where the DNA matches it firmly. Rows may omit the clone size; those that give it use once, few, many or a size class.

d_call	v_call	j_call	cdr3_length	clone_size	cdr3_aa	cdr3_nt
TRBD1	TRBV5-1	TRBJ2-5	14	few	CASSLQGAMDTQYF	TGCGCCAGCAGCTTGCAGGGGGCAATGGACACCCAGTACTTC
-	TRBV7-2	TRBJ2-3	14	many	CASSVGLSTDTQYF	TGTGCCAGCAGCGTTGGACTGAGCACAGATACGCAGTATTTT
-	TRBV11-2	TRBJ2-1	14	many	CASSLVEGWGEQFF	TGTGCCAGCAGCTTAGTCGAGGGATGGGGTGAGCAGTTCTTC
TRBD2	TRBV7-6	TRBJ2-3	15	many	CASSILASSTDTQYF	TGTGCCAGCAGCATACTAGCGTCTAGCACAGATACGCAGTATTTT
-	TRBV10-3	TRBJ2-7	16	many	CASRGKEAAPYYEQYF	TGTGCCAGTAGGGGGAAGGAAGCGGCACCCTACTACGAGCAGTACTTC
TRBD1	TRBV7-9	TRBJ2-7	14	many	CASSGRDRGYEQYF	TGTGCCAGCAGCGGTCGGGACAGGGGATACGAGCAGTACTTC
TRBD2	TRBV7-9	TRBJ2-4	20	many	CASSFTPGLAGGGAKNIQYF	TGTGCCAGCAGCTTTACACCGGGACTAGCGGGGGGAGGGGCCAAAAACATTCAGTACTTC
-	TRBV10-3	TRBJ1-2	14	-	CAISEASCAEGGTF	TGTGCCATCAGTGAGGCGAGTTGCGCCGAGGGCGGCACCTTC
TRBD1	TRBV15	TRBJ2-7	14	-	CATSRYGQGYEQYF	TGTGCCACCAGCAGATATGGACAGGGGTACGAGCAGTACTTC
TRBD1	TRBV5-8	TRBJ1-5	15	many	CASSPGTELDQPQHF	TGTGCCAGCAGCCCAGGGACAGAACTTGATCAGCCCCAGCATTTT
-	TRBV5-1	TRBJ1-2	14	many	CASSETPAVYGYTF	TGCGCCAGCAGCGAAACACCGGCAGTCTATGGCTACACCTTC
-	TRBV20-1	TRBJ2-7	12	many	CSGTSREYEQYF	TGCAGTGGGACCTCTCGGGAGTACGAGCAGTACTTC
TRBD2	TRBV14	TRBJ2-1	19	many	CASSQGLAGPRSSYNEQFF	TGTGCCAGCAGCCAAGGACTAGCGGGGCCGAGGAGCTCCTACAATGAGCAGTTCTTC
-	TRBV4-2	TRBJ2-2	15	many	CASSQDRENTGELFF	TGTGCCAGCAGCCAAGACAGGGAGAACACCGGGGAGCTGTTTTTT
TRBD1	TRBV10-3	TRBJ1-6	18	-	CAITYPRRGQGTKAPLHF	TGTGCCATCACCTACCCCCGTCGGGGACAGGGGACAAAGGCACCCCTCCACTTT
-	TRBV3-1	TRBJ2-7	13	many	CASSQVASYEQYF	TGTGCCAGCAGCCAAGTTGCTTCCTACGAGCAGTACTTC